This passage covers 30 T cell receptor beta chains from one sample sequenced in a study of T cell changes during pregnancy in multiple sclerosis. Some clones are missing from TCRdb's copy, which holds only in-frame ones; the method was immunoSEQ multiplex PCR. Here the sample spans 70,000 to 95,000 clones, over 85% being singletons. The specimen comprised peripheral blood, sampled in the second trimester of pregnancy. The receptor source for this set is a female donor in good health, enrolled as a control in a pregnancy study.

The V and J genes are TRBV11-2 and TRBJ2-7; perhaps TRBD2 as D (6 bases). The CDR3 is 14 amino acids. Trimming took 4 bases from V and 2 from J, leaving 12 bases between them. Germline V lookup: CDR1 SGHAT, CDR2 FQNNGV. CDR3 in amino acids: CASSSIPGAYEQYF. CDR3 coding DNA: TGTGCCAGCAGCTCCATTCCGGGGGCCTACGAGCAGTACTTC.

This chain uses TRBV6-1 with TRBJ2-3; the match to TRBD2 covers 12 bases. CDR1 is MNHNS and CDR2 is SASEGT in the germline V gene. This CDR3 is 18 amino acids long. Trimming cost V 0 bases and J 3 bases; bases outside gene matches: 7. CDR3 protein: CASSEALLAGGPTDTQYF. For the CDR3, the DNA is TGTGCCAGCAGTGAAGCGCTTCTAGCGGGGGGGCCAACAGATACGCAGTATTTT.

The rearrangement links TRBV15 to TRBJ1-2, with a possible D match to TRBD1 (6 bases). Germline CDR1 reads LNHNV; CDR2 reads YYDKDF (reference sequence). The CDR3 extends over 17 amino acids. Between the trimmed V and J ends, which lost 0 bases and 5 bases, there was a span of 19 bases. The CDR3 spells CATSRDGSGGAGYGYTF. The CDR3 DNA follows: TGTGCCACCAGCAGAGATGGGTCGGGGGGCGCAGGTTATGGCTACACCTTC.

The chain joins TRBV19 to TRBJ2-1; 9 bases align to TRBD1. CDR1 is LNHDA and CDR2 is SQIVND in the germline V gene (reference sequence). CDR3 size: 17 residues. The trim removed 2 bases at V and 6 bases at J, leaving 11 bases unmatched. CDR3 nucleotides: TGTGCCAGTAGTATACAAGGGACAGGGAGAAGGGTCAATGAGCAGTTCTTC. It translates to CASSIQGTGRRVNEQFF.

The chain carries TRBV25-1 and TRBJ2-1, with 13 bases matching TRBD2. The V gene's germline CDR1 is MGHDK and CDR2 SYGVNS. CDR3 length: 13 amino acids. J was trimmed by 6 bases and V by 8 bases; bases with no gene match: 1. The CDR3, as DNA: TGTGCCAGCGGACTAGCGGGGGTCAATGAGCAGTTCTTC. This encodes CASGLAGVNEQFF.

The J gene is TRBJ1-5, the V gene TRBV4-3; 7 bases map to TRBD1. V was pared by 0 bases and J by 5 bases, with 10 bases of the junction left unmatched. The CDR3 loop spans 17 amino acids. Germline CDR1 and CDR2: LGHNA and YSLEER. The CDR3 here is CASSQEWRQGGYQPQHF. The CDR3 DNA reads TGCGCCAGCAGCCAAGAGTGGAGACAGGGTGGGTATCAGCCCCAGCATTTT.

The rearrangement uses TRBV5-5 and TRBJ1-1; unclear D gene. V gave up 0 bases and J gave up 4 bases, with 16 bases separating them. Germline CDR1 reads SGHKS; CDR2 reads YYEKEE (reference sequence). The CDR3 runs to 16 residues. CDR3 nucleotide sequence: TGTGCCAGCAGCTTGGTAGGAGGGAGAGCGGGCACTGAAGCTTTCTTT. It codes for CASSLVGGRAGTEAFF.

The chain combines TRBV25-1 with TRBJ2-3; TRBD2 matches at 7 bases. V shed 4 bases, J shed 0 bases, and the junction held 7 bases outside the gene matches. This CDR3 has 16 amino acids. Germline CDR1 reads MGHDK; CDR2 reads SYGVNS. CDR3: CASSGFEGGSTDTQYF. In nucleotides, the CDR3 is TGTGCCAGCAGTGGTTTTGAGGGAGGGAGCACAGATACGCAGTATTTT.

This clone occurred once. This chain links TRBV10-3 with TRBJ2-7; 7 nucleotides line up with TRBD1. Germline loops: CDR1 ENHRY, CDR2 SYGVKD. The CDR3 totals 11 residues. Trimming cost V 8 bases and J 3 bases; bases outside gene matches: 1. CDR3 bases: TGTGCCATCGGACAGGACTACGAGCAGTACTTC. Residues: CAIGQDYEQYF.

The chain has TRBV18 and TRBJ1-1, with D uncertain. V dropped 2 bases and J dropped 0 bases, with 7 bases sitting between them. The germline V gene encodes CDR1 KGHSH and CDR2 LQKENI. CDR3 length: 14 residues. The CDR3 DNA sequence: TGTGCCAGCTCACCATTACCAGTGAACACTGAAGCTTTCTTT. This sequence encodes CASSPLPVNTEAFF.

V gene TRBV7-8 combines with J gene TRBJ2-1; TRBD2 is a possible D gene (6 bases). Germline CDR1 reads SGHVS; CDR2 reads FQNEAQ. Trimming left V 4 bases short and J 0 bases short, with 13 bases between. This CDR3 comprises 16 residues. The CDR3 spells CASSWARGVSYNEQFF. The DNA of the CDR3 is TGTGCCAGCAGCTGGGCCCGCGGGGTCTCCTACAATGAGCAGTTCTTC.

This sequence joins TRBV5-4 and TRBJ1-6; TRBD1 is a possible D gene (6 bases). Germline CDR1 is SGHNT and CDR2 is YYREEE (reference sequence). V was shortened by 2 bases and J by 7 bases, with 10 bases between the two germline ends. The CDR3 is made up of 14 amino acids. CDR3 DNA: TGTGCCAGCAGCTTACAGGGAAGCAATTCACCCCTCCACTTT. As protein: CASSLQGSNSPLHF.

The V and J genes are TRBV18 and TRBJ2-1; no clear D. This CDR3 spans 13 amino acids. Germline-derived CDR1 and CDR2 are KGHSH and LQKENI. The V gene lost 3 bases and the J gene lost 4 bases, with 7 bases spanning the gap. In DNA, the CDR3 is TGTGCCAGCTCACCGAGGAGTTACAATGAGCAGTTCTTC. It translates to CASSPRSYNEQFF.

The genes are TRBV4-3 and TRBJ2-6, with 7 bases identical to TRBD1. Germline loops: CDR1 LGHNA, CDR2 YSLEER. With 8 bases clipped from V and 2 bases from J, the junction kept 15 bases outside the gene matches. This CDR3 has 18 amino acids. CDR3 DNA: TGCGCCAGCCGCAACTTATTTCAAGGGGGCGCTGGGGCCAACGTCCTGACTTTC. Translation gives CASRNLFQGGAGANVLTF.

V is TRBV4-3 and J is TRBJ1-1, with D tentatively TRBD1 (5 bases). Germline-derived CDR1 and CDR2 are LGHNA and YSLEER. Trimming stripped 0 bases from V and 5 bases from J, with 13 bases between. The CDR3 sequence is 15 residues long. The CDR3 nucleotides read TGCGCCAGCAGCCAAGACAGGGAAGAACGAACTGAAGCTTTCTTT. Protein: CASSQDREERTEAFF.

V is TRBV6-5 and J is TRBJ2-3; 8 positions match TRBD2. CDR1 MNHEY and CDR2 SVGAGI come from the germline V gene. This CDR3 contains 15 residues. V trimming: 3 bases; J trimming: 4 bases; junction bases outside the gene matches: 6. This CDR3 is CASSYGAGGADTQYF. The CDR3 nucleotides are TGTGCCAGCAGTTATGGGGCCGGGGGGGCAGATACGCAGTATTTT.

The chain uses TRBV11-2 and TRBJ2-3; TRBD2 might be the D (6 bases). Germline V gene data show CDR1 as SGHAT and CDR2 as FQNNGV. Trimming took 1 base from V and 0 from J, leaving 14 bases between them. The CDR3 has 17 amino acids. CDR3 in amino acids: CASSLGGRPRSTDTQYF. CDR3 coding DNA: TGTGCCAGCAGCTTAGGGGGGAGGCCCCGTAGCACAGATACGCAGTATTTT.

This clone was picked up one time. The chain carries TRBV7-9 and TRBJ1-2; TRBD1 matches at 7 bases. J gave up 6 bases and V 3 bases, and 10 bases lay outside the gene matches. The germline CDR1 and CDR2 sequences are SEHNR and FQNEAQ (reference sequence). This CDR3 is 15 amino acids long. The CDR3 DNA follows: TGTGCCAGCAGCTTCATAGCCGGACAGGAGCATGGCTACACCTTC. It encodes CASSFIAGQEHGYTF.

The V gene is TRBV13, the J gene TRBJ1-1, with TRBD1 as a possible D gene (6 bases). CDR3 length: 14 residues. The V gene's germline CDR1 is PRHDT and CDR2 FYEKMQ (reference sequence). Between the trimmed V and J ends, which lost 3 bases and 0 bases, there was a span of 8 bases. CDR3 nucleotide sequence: TGTGCCAGCAGCTTCGGACAGTTGAACACTGAAGCTTTCTTT. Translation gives CASSFGQLNTEAFF.

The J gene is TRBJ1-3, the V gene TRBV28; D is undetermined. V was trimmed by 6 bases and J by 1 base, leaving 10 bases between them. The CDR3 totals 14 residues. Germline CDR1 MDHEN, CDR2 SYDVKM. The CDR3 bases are TGTGCCAGCAGGGGCAGCCCATCTGGAAACACCATATATTTT. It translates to CASRGSPSGNTIYF.

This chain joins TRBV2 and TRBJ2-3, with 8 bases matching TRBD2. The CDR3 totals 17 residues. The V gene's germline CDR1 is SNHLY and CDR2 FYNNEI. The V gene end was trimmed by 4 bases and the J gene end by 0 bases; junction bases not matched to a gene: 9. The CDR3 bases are TGTGCCAGCAGTGGTCTCGCGGGGGGCCTAAGCACAGATACGCAGTATTTT. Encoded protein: CASSGLAGGLSTDTQYF. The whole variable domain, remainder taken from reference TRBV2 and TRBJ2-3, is EPEVTQTPSHQVTQMGQEVILRCVPISNHLYFYWYRQILGQKVEFLVSFYNNEISEKSEIFDDQFSVERPDGSNFTLKIRSTKLEDSAMYFCASSGLAGGLSTDTQYFGPGTRLTVL.

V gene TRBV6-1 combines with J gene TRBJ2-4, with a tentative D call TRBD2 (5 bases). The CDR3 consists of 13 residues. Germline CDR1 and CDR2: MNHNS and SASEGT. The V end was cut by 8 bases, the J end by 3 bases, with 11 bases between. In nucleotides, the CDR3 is TGTGCCAGCTCCTGGACTGGCAAAAACATTCAGTACTTC. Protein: CASSWTGKNIQYF.

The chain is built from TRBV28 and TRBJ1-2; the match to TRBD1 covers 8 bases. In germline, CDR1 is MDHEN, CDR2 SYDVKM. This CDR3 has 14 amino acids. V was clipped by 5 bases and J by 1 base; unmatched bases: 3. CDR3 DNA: TGTGCCAGCAGTCTGACAGGGGTTAACTATGGCTACACCTTC. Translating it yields CASSLTGVNYGYTF.

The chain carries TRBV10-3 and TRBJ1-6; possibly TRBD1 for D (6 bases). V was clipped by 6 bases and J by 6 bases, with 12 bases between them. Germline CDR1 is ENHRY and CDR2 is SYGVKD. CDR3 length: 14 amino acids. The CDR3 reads CAIRGGTSNSPLHF. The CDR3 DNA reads TGTGCCATCAGGGGGGGGACAAGTAATTCACCCCTCCACTTT.

The CDR3 protein is CASSLLQGADTQYF. CDR3 nucleotide sequence: TGTGCCAGCAGCTTACTACAGGGCGCAGATACGCAGTATTTT. The V gene is TRBV11-1, the J gene TRBJ2-3, with D perhaps matching TRBD1 (6 bases). The V end was cut by 2 bases, the J end by 4 bases, with 10 bases between. CDR1 SGHAT and CDR2 FQDESV come from the germline V gene (reference sequence). This CDR3 is 14 amino acids long. The full variable domain, with the rest looked up from reference TRBV11-1 and TRBJ2-3, is EAEVAQSPRYKITEKSQAVAFWCDPISGHATLYWYRQILGQGPELLVQFQDESVVDDSQLPKDRFSAERLKGVDSTLKIQPAELGDSAMYLCASSLLQGADTQYFGPGTRLTVL.

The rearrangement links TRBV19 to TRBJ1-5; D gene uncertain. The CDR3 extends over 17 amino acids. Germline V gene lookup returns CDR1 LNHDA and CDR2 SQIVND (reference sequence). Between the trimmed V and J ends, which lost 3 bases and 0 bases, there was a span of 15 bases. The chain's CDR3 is CASSIRVGENSNQPQHF. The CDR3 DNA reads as TGTGCCAGTAGTATCCGCGTCGGGGAAAATAGCAATCAGCCCCAGCATTTT.

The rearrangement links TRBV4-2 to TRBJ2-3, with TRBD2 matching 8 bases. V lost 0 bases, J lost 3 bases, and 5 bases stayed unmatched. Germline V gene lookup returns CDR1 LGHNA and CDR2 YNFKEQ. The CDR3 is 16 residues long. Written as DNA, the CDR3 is TGTGCCAGCAGCCAAGATGGAGGACTAGCAACAGATACGCAGTATTTT. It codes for CASSQDGGLATDTQYF.

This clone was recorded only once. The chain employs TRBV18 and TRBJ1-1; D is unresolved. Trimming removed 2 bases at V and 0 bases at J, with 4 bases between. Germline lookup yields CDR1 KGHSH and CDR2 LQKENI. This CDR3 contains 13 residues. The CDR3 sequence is CASSPAVNTEAFF. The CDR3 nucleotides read TGTGCCAGCTCACCAGCGGTGAACACTGAAGCTTTCTTT.

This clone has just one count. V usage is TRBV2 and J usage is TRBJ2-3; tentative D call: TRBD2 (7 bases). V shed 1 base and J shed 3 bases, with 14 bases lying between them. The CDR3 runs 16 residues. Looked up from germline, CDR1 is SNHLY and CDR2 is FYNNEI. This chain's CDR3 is CASSEVRRGGTDTQYF. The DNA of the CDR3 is TGTGCCAGCAGTGAAGTTAGGAGGGGGGGGACAGATACGCAGTATTTT.

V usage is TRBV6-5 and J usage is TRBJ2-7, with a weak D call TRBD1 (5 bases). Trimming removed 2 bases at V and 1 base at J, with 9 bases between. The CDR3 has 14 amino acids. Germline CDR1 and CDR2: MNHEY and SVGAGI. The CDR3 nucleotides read TGTGCCAGCAGTTACAATGACAGATCCTACGAGCAGTACTTC. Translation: CASSYNDRSYEQYF.